This T cell receptor beta chain derives from a study of ipilimumab plus nivolumab after autologous stem cell transplantation. Overall study context: A median of about 8 nivolumab and roughly 5 ipilimumab doses were given.

Clones were sequenced by immunoSEQ multiplex PCR, and TCRdb holds only the in-frame ones, with some missing. The data show roughly 15,000 clones, approximately 80% seen once. There are a few counts of this clone. The antigen is not known. The study, taken as a whole, reports: The authors say TCR, Treg and microbiome findings warrant further study.

The V end lost 2 bases, the J end lost 8 bases, and 10 bases lay between the germline ends. The CDR3 length is 13 residues. Germline CDR1 and CDR2: SGHNT and YENEEA. Through week 26, nivolumab 3 mg/kg IV was given weeks 1, 4, 7, 10, then biweekly. This receptor was obtained from a male donor with diffuse large B-cell lymphoma. The chain carries TRBV11-3 and TRBJ1-3; perhaps TRBD1 as D (5 bases). The sample consisted of PBMCs, taken in a trial of ipilimumab plus nivolumab as post-transplant consolidation. As DNA, the CDR3 is TGTGCCAGCAGCTTATCGGGGGGAGACACCATATATTTT. It translates to CASSLSGGDTIYF.